This T cell receptor (beta chain) was documented in a study of Graves' ophthalmopathy and Graves' hyperthyroidism. Across the study: The stable label applied to hyperthyroidism with no ophthalmopathy within 18 months of follow-up.

Included hyperthyroidism patients were aged 18 to 65 and newly diagnosed (under 2 months' duration). The sequenced template was RNA, covering the TCR beta CDR3 region. In the first round, RT-PCR was carried out with HTBI primers, and a multiplex PCR formed the second round. One entry per CDR3 protein results from TCRdb running MiXCR on the multiplex PCR reads. The table lists 560,000 or so distinct CDR3 sequences, roughly 40% of them singletons, with 4% to 5% in the top ten. CDR1 and CDR2 (germline): SGHNT, YYREEE (reference sequence). The V end was cut by 5 bases, the J end by 2 bases, with 14 bases between. This CDR3 has 15 residues.

The TCR was taken from an adult man with Graves' hyperthyroidism. The rearrangement joins TRBV5-4 to TRBJ1-3; unclear D gene. The material sequenced was peripheral blood or thyroid tissue (not recorded which). DNA for the CDR3: TGTGCCAGCAGTAGATTCGCGGGCGCTGGAAACACCATATATTTT. Amino acid sequence: CASSRFAGAGNTIYF.